This T cell receptor (beta chain) was found in a study of blood T cell repertoires in COVID-19. As for the study in general: PBMCs, B-cell-depleted T cells, or T cells provided the cDNA or gDNA that made up the material.

This clone is a singleton in its sample. The data were produced by immunoSEQ multiplex PCR, yet TCRdb's version contains in-frame clones alone and is incomplete. The repertoire includes 260,000 or so clones, 85% of them detected once, and around 2.5% sits in the top ten. This CDR3 region has 13 residues. V trimming: 11 bases; J trimming: 4 bases; junction bases outside the gene matches: 6. CDR1 is LGHDT and CDR2 is YNNKEL in the germline V gene (reference sequence). Participants' reported clinical history set cohort assignment. This TCR came from a woman aged 45-59 years who had recovered from COVID-19. This rearrangement joins TRBV3-1 (or the pseudogene TRBV3-2) to TRBJ1-4; 8 bases are a match to TRBD1. The specimen was PBMCs or T cells enriched from blood (not recorded which). DNA for the CDR3: TGTGCCGCAGGGGGCCTCGGTAATGAAAAACTGTTTTTT. This translates into CAAGGLGNEKLFF.